This T cell receptor beta chain emerged from a study of T-cell reconstitution after alpha-beta-depleted transplantation in children. This clonotype was observed at least ten times. It was with unique molecular identifiers that the TCRbeta library was prepared. One entry per CDR3 protein results from TCRdb running MiXCR on the PCR reads. The table lists approximately 270,000 distinct CDR3 sequences, nearly 10% of them singletons. Material: PBMCs from the stem cell graft donor, obtained from the stem cell graft. This clonotype was sampled from a human donor who donated a stem cell graft to a child with SCID.

CDR3 loop: CASSLPTPAEQYF. The CDR3 DNA reads TGCGCCAGCAGCTTGCCGACGCCGGCGGAGCAGTACTTC. This chain links TRBV5-1 with TRBJ2-7, with D uncertain. CDR1 is SGHRS and CDR2 is YFSETQ in the germline V gene. The CDR3 runs to 13 residues. V was pared by 1 base and J by 7 bases, with 12 bases between. The full variable domain, with the rest looked up from reference TRBV5-1 and TRBJ2-7, is KAGVTQTPRYLIKTRGQQVTLSCSPISGHRSVSWYQQTPGQGLQFLFEYFSETQRNKGNFPGRFSGRQFSNSRSEMNVSTLELGDSALYLCASSLPTPAEQYFGPGTRLTVT.